A selection of T cell receptor beta chains follows, all from one sample in a study of T cells in Graves' hyperthyroidism and ophthalmopathy. TCRdb used MiXCR to reprocess the multiplex PCR reads, holding one entry per CDR3 protein. The table lists around 190,000 distinct CDR3 sequences, about a sixth of them singletons, with 53% in the top ten. Sequenced material: blood. Receptor source: a woman aged 45-65 years with Graves' hyperthyroidism. CDR3s include the opening cysteine and the closing phenylalanine or tryptophan. The D gene is left open where the match is weak. The size of a clone is reported for some rows only, either as once, few or many, or as a class for expanded clones.

j_gene: TRBJ1-5; v_gene: TRBV30; d_gene: -; abundance: few; CDR3nt: TGTGCCTGGGGCGCGACATTCGGTCAGCCCCAGCATTTT; CDR3aa: CAWGATFGQPQHF
j_gene: TRBJ1-1; v_gene: TRBV30; d_gene: -; abundance: -; CDR3nt: TGTGCCTGGAGTGAGTTCGGACGGCTACCTGAAGCTTTCTTT; CDR3aa: CAWSEFGRLPEAFF
j_gene: TRBJ2-7; v_gene: TRBV28; d_gene: -; abundance: many; CDR3nt: TGTGCCAGCAGTTCCCCGGGCGAGCAGTACTTC; CDR3aa: CASSSPGEQYF
j_gene: TRBJ1-5; v_gene: TRBV19; d_gene: -; abundance: -; CDR3nt: TGTGCCAGTACCATCGGGTTGAGCGGGCAGCCCCAGCATTTT; CDR3aa: CASTIGLSGQPQHF
j_gene: TRBJ2-5; v_gene: TRBV9; d_gene: -; abundance: few; CDR3nt: TGTGCCAGCAGCCTCGGTTTTGGGGACGGGGAGACCCAGTACTTC; CDR3aa: CASSLGFGDGETQYF
j_gene: TRBJ2-5; v_gene: TRBV6-1; d_gene: -; abundance: many; CDR3nt: TGTGCCAGCAGGGAAGGATGGGCACAAGAGACCCAGTACTTC; CDR3aa: CASREGWAQETQYF
j_gene: TRBJ2-2; v_gene: TRBV7-3; d_gene: -; abundance: -; CDR3nt: TGTGCCAGCAGCTTAGGGACACCAAACACCGGGGAGCTGTTTTTT; CDR3aa: CASSLGTPNTGELFF
j_gene: TRBJ2-7; v_gene: TRBV2; d_gene: -; abundance: many; CDR3nt: TGTGCCAGCGAGGGAGCCGGGACACGCTACGAGCAGTACTTC; CDR3aa: CASEGAGTRYEQYF
j_gene: TRBJ2-1; v_gene: TRBV2; d_gene: -; abundance: many; CDR3nt: TGTGCCAGCGGGAGTACCAATGAGCAGTTCTTC; CDR3aa: CASGSTNEQFF
j_gene: TRBJ1-5; v_gene: TRBV6-2/TRBV6-3; d_gene: -; abundance: -; CDR3nt: TGTGCCAGCAGTTCCCTAGGGAGCTCGGCGGGCAATCAGCCCCAGCATTTT; CDR3aa: CASSSLGSSAGNQPQHF
j_gene: TRBJ1-2; v_gene: TRBV6-1; d_gene: TRBD1; abundance: few; CDR3nt: TGTGCCAGCAGCCCCGTCGGGGACAGAGGCGGCTACACCTTC; CDR3aa: CASSPVGDRGGYTF
j_gene: TRBJ2-3; v_gene: TRBV20-1; d_gene: TRBD2; abundance: many; CDR3nt: TGCAGTGCTAGGGTGGGACTAGCGGCGAAGGGTACGCAGTATTTT; CDR3aa: CSARVGLAAKGTQYF
j_gene: TRBJ1-4; v_gene: TRBV6-6; d_gene: -; abundance: many; CDR3nt: TGTGCCAGCAGTTACACGGGGGGTGATGAAAAACTGTTTTTT; CDR3aa: CASSYTGGDEKLFF
j_gene: TRBJ2-3; v_gene: TRBV11-3; d_gene: TRBD2; abundance: many; CDR3nt: TGTGCCAGCAGGCCCGGGACTAGCTTGCGAGATACGCAGTATTTT; CDR3aa: CASRPGTSLRDTQYF
j_gene: TRBJ2-2; v_gene: TRBV2; d_gene: -; abundance: few; CDR3nt: TGTGCCAGCAGTGAACTTGCGGGATACACCGGGGAGCTGTTTTTT; CDR3aa: CASSELAGYTGELFF
j_gene: TRBJ2-7; v_gene: TRBV7-2; d_gene: TRBD2; abundance: many; CDR3nt: TGTGCCAGCAGCCCCGGGACTAGCTCCGAGCAGTACTTC; CDR3aa: CASSPGTSSEQYF
j_gene: TRBJ2-7; v_gene: TRBV12-3/TRBV12-4; d_gene: -; abundance: many; CDR3nt: TGTGCCAGCAGTCCCCCCGGGGTAGGCGGGACTTACGAGCAGTACTTC; CDR3aa: CASSPPGVGGTYEQYF
j_gene: TRBJ1-4; v_gene: TRBV18; d_gene: TRBD1; abundance: many; CDR3nt: TGTGCCAGCTCACCAGACGACAGGGGAATTTTGGAAAAACTGTTTTTT; CDR3aa: CASSPDDRGILEKLFF
j_gene: TRBJ1-1; v_gene: TRBV28; d_gene: -; abundance: many; CDR3nt: TGTGCCAGCAGTTCCGAACCAACGAAAGCTTTCTTT; CDR3aa: CASSSEPTKAFF
j_gene: TRBJ2-3; v_gene: TRBV7-2; d_gene: -; abundance: many; CDR3nt: TGTGCCAGCAGCCCGACTTTTAACTGGAGATCGGATACGCAGTATTTT; CDR3aa: CASSPTFNWRSDTQYF
j_gene: TRBJ1-2; v_gene: TRBV5-6; d_gene: -; abundance: many; CDR3nt: TGTGCCAGCAGCCCGGGTCTTTCCTCTAACTATGGCTACACCTTC; CDR3aa: CASSPGLSSNYGYTF
j_gene: TRBJ1-6; v_gene: TRBV5-6; d_gene: TRBD1; abundance: few; CDR3nt: TGTGCCAGCAGAGCCGGGACAGTCGGAATTAATAATTCACCCCTCCACTTT; CDR3aa: CASRAGTVGINNSPLHF
j_gene: TRBJ2-3; v_gene: TRBV28; d_gene: -; abundance: many; CDR3nt: TGTGCCAGCAGTCCCCTTCAGACAACAGGAGATACGCAGTATTTT; CDR3aa: CASSPLQTTGDTQYF
j_gene: TRBJ1-4; v_gene: TRBV4-1; d_gene: -; abundance: -; CDR3nt: TGCGCCAGCAGAAGGTCAGTTGCAACTAATGAAAAACTGTTTTTT; CDR3aa: CASRRSVATNEKLFF
j_gene: TRBJ2-3; v_gene: TRBV2; d_gene: -; abundance: -; CDR3nt: TGTGCCACCAGCCCGACTTTTCCGGAGACGCAGTATTTT; CDR3aa: CATSPTFPETQYF
j_gene: TRBJ1-2; v_gene: TRBV7-2; d_gene: -; abundance: few; CDR3nt: TGTGCCAGCACCTCCCAGGGCGTCAGGGGTTTTAATGGCTACACCTTC; CDR3aa: CASTSQGVRGFNGYTF
j_gene: TRBJ2-3; v_gene: TRBV2; d_gene: TRBD2; abundance: many; CDR3nt: TGTGCCAGCAGTCAGGGGCGGCGGGAGGGCCTTGGGCCCCCCGCAGATACGCAGTATTTT; CDR3aa: CASSQGRREGLGPPADTQYF
j_gene: TRBJ2-3; v_gene: TRBV7-2; d_gene: -; abundance: many; CDR3nt: TGTGCCAGCAGCTTCCCACCGGGGGCCGATACGCAGTATTTT; CDR3aa: CASSFPPGADTQYF
j_gene: TRBJ2-2; v_gene: TRBV20-1; d_gene: TRBD1; abundance: many; CDR3nt: TGCAGTGCCCCACGAGGGACAGCCAACACCGGGGAGCTGTTTTTT; CDR3aa: CSAPRGTANTGELFF
j_gene: TRBJ2-3; v_gene: TRBV15; d_gene: -; abundance: -; CDR3nt: TGTGCCACCAGCAGCCCGACTCTTCTGGCAGATACGCAGTATTTT; CDR3aa: CATSSPTLLADTQYF
j_gene: TRBJ1-5; v_gene: TRBV7-8; d_gene: -; abundance: many; CDR3nt: TGTGCCAGCAGCTTAGCGGGCGGTTTACCTGGCAATCAGCCCCAGCATTTT; CDR3aa: CASSLAGGLPGNQPQHF
j_gene: TRBJ1-1; v_gene: TRBV6-1; d_gene: -; abundance: many; CDR3nt: TGTGCCAGCAGTTACGGGACCCCCACTGAAGCTTTCTTT; CDR3aa: CASSYGTPTEAFF
j_gene: TRBJ2-1; v_gene: TRBV20-1; d_gene: TRBD2; abundance: few; CDR3nt: TGCAGTGCTAGGTTTCGAGTGATGGGACTAGCGGACCTGAGGGAGCAGTTCTTC; CDR3aa: CSARFRVMGLADLREQFF
j_gene: TRBJ2-1; v_gene: TRBV6-1; d_gene: -; abundance: few; CDR3nt: TGTGCCAGCACGGGAGCGGAGGACTCCTACAATGAGCAGTTCTTC; CDR3aa: CASTGAEDSYNEQFF